A single sample is the source of the 20 T cell receptor beta chains below, sequenced in a study of cytomegalovirus exposure and HLA in healthy donors. Primers for the PCR totalled 60 Vbeta and 13 Jbeta. Produced via immunoSEQ multiplex PCR; TCRdb's table is partial and in-frame only. Its clone listing holds some 76,000 clones. The sample consisted of PBMCs. All receptors derive from a boy younger than 18 in good health and CMV-seronegative.

The V gene is TRBV7-8, the J gene TRBJ1-1; possible D gene TRBD1, 6 bases. The CDR3 contains 14 residues. Trimming cost V 5 bases and J 4 bases, with 14 bases left between them. CDR1 is SGHVS, CDR2 FQNEAQ, per germline. CDR3 sequence (DNA): TGTGCCAGCAGCCTTAGGGGAGGGGGCACTGAAGCTTTCTTT. It yields the protein CASSLRGGGTEAFF.

CDR3 bases: TGTGCCAGCAGTTTATCCCCCGGCGGGGGCTACAATGAGCAGTTCTTC. Amino acids: CASSLSPGGGYNEQFF. The rearrangement links TRBV27 to TRBJ2-1; 7 nucleotides align to TRBD2. Germline trimming cut 0 bases from V and 3 bases from J; bases unmatched to any gene: 5. Germline V gives CDR1 MNHEY, CDR2 SMNVEV (reference sequence). The CDR3 runs 16 residues.

The J gene is TRBJ2-2, the V gene TRBV25-1; tentative D call: TRBD2 (6 bases). Deletions cut 1 base from V and 0 bases from J, with 9 bases between. The CDR3 is 16 residues long. In germline, CDR1 is MGHDK, CDR2 SYGVNS. For the CDR3, the DNA is TGTGCCAGCAGTGAATGGGGCGGGGCGAACACCGGGGAGCTGTTTTTT. This codes for CASSEWGGANTGELFF. The variable domain in full, completed from reference TRBV25-1 and TRBJ2-2, reads EADIYQTPRYLVIGTGKKITLECSQTMGHDKMYWYQQDPGMELHLIHYSYGVNSTEKGDLSSESTVSRIRTEHFPLTLESARPSHTSQYLCASSEWGGANTGELFFGEGSRLTVL.

The rearrangement joins TRBV2 to TRBJ1-2; D not certain. V lost 11 bases and J 3 bases, leaving 19 bases between the germline ends. CDR1 is SNHLY, CDR2 FYNNEI, per germline. The CDR3 runs 14 residues. The CDR3 is CAGEDGRLHYGYTF. The CDR3 DNA follows: TGTGCCGGAGAAGACGGCCGATTACACTATGGCTACACCTTC.

The chain carries TRBV18 and TRBJ1-1; D not resolved. The CDR3 covers 12 residues. Germline V gives CDR1 KGHSH, CDR2 LQKENI. Trimming took off 4 bases at V and 1 base at J, with 4 bases between the two ends. Here the CDR3 DNA reads TGTGCCAGCTCACGGGCGAACACTGAAGCTTTCTTT. Translated, it gives CASSRANTEAFF.

The gene calls are TRBV6-6 and TRBJ1-5, with D perhaps TRBD1 (5 bases). This CDR3 comprises 13 residues. In germline, CDR1 is MNHNY, CDR2 SVGAGI (reference sequence). Trimming stripped 6 bases from V and 2 bases from J, with 8 bases between. CDR3 amino acids: CASRGLGNQPQHF. CDR3 DNA sequence: TGTGCCAGCAGGGGACTGGGCAATCAGCCCCAGCATTTT.

This chain joins TRBV6-6 and TRBJ2-7; 11 positions match TRBD2. Germline V lookup: CDR1 MNHNY, CDR2 SVGAGI (reference sequence). Unmatched junction bases numbered 12, after V lost 6 bases and J lost 5 bases. The CDR3 has 16 residues. The CDR3 bases are TGTGCCAGCAGCCCCCGGGAGCTAGCGGGGGGCGACGAGCAGTACTTC. Its translation is CASSPRELAGGDEQYF.

The CDR3 protein is CASSSGVGPYEQYF. The CDR3 DNA reads as TGTGCCAGCAGTTCGGGAGTGGGTCCCTACGAGCAGTACTTC. The chain links TRBV7-3 to TRBJ2-7; possible D gene TRBD2, 6 bases. Per germline, CDR1 SGHTA and CDR2 FQGTGA. The CDR3 sequence is 14 residues long. Trimming removed 6 bases at V and 2 bases at J, with 14 bases between.

The chain is built from TRBV6-6 and TRBJ1-5, with D possibly matching TRBD1 (5 bases). The CDR3 is 15 amino acids. From germline, CDR1 is MNHNY and CDR2 SVGAGI (reference sequence). V was shortened by 5 bases and J by 4 bases, with 15 bases between the two germline ends. CDR3 sequence reads: CASSPPDGGNQPQHF. The DNA of the CDR3 is TGTGCCAGCAGTCCCCCGGACGGGGGTAATCAGCCCCAGCATTTT.

V and J are TRBV30 and TRBJ1-4; TRBD1 is a possible D gene (6 bases). Per the germline V gene, CDR1 is GTSNPN and CDR2 is SVGIG (reference sequence). This CDR3 comprises 13 residues. V lost 4 bases and J 8 bases, leaving 14 bases between the germline ends. The CDR3 DNA reads as TGTGCCTGGAATTTATGGGGGGGCGAAAAACTGTTTTTT. It codes for CAWNLWGGEKLFF.

DNA of the CDR3: TGTGCCAGCAGCATCGACAGGGCATCGCCCCAGCATTTT. It encodes CASSIDRASPQHF. The V gene is TRBV7-7, the J gene TRBJ1-5, with 7 bases lining up with TRBD1. The CDR3 extends over 13 amino acids. Unmatched junction bases numbered 7, after V lost 5 bases and J lost 9 bases. Germline V gene lookup returns CDR1 SSHAT and CDR2 FNYEAQ (reference sequence). The whole variable domain, filled in from reference TRBV7-7 and TRBJ1-5, reads GAGVSQSPRYKVTKRGQDVTLRCDPISSHATLYWYQQALGQGPEFLTYFNYEAQPDKSGLPSDRFSAERPEGSISTLTIQRTEQRDSAMYRCASSIDRASPQHFGDGTRLSIL.

The chain couples TRBV27 to TRBJ2-7, with D possibly matching TRBD1 (5 bases). This CDR3 has 14 residues. Per germline, CDR1 MNHEY and CDR2 SMNVEV (reference sequence). V was clipped by 0 bases and J by 0 bases, with 6 bases between them. The CDR3 protein is CASSLSRDSYEQYF. Written as DNA, the CDR3 is TGTGCCAGCAGTTTATCCAGGGACTCCTACGAGCAGTACTTC.

The gene calls are TRBV10-3 and TRBJ2-7; 8 bases align to TRBD2. J was trimmed by 9 bases and V by 2 bases; bases with no gene match: 9. Germline CDR1 and CDR2: ENHRY and SYGVKD. CDR3 length equals 14 residues. CDR3 protein: CAISEKREFEVQYF. Written as DNA, the CDR3 is TGTGCCATCAGTGAGAAGCGGGAGTTTGAGGTGCAGTACTTC.

This rearrangement joins TRBV6-4 to TRBJ2-3, with 11 bases identical to TRBD2. The CDR3 extends over 15 amino acids. V shed 3 bases and J 2 bases; nucleotides not matched to a gene: 1. CDR1 and CDR2 (germline): MRHNA, SNTAGT. Here the CDR3 DNA reads TGTGCCAGCAGTGAGACTAGCGGGATCACAGATACGCAGTATTTT. Translating it yields CASSETSGITDTQYF.

The rearrangement joins TRBV5-1 to TRBJ1-1; D gene ambiguous. The germline CDR1 and CDR2 sequences are SGHRS and YFSETQ. With 4 bases removed from V and 4 bases from J, the gap between germline ends came to 11 bases. This CDR3 region has 13 residues. The CDR3 region is CASSSGVGTEAFF. The CDR3 nucleotides are TGCGCCAGCAGCAGCGGGGTTGGCACTGAAGCTTTCTTT. Using reference TRBV5-1 and TRBJ1-1 for the parts outside the CDR3, the full variable domain is KAGVTQTPRYLIKTRGQQVTLSCSPISGHRSVSWYQQTPGQGLQFLFEYFSETQRNKGNFPGRFSGRQFSNSRSEMNVSTLELGDSALYLCASSSGVGTEAFFGQGTRLTVV.

The chain carries TRBV9 and TRBJ1-3, with D possibly TRBD1 on 6 matching bases. The germline CDR1 and CDR2 sequences are SGDLS and YYNGEE. CDR3 size: 15 residues. Trimming stripped 6 bases from V and 0 bases from J, with 13 bases between. The chain's CDR3 is CASTPDSSSGNTIYF. The CDR3 DNA is TGTGCCAGCACCCCGGACAGCAGCTCTGGAAACACCATATATTTT.

The genes are TRBV19 and TRBJ1-6; D might be TRBD1 (6 bases). V lost 6 bases and J lost 7, with 13 bases in between. Germline loops: CDR1 LNHDA, CDR2 SQIVND (reference sequence). The CDR3 has 14 residues. This chain's CDR3 is CASSRGGENSPLHF. For the CDR3, the DNA is TGTGCCAGTAGCCGTGGGGGCGAAAATTCACCCCTCCACTTT.

This chain joins TRBV7-9 and TRBJ1-1; the D gene is possibly TRBD1 (5 bases). Germline values: CDR1 SEHNR, CDR2 FQNEAQ (reference sequence). The CDR3 has 17 residues. V lost 1 base, J lost 0 bases, and 15 bases lay in between. The CDR3 loop reads CASSLEARTLMNTEAFF. The DNA for the CDR3 is TGTGCCAGCAGCTTAGAGGCCAGGACACTTATGAACACTGAAGCTTTCTTT.

V and J are TRBV27 and TRBJ1-2; 8 nucleotides agree with TRBD1. Unmatched junction bases numbered 13, after V lost 8 bases and J lost 2 bases. The CDR3 loop spans 16 amino acids. Germline CDR1 is MNHEY and CDR2 is SMNVEV (reference sequence). The DNA for the CDR3 is TGTGCCAGCTGGGGTGCCAGGGGGCGCAAAAACTATGGCTACACCTTC. As protein: CASWGARGRKNYGYTF.

The chain recombines TRBV7-8 with TRBJ1-5; 11 bases map to TRBD1. The V gene's germline CDR1 is SGHVS and CDR2 FQNEAQ. This CDR3 region has 16 residues. V was clipped by 4 bases and J by 1 base; unmatched bases: 3. The CDR3 bases are TGTGCCAGCAGCTCCCGGGACAGGGGGAGCAATCAGCCCCAGCATTTT. It is translated as CASSSRDRGSNQPQHF.